This paragraph covers one T cell receptor (beta chain) sequence. Some clones are missing from TCRdb's copy, which holds only in-frame ones; the method was immunoSEQ multiplex PCR. The sample holds approximately 350,000 clones; approximately 90% are singletons and the top ten take around 3.3%. This entry is derived from a study of blood T cell repertoires in COVID-19. Trimming left V 3 bases short and J 1 base short, with 11 bases between. The CDR3 runs to 15 residues. CDR1 and CDR2 (germline): SGDLS, YYNGEE. The clonotype was recovered from a woman between 18 and 30 years old who had recovered from COVID-19. This chain joins TRBV9 and TRBJ1-5; D not resolved. Specimen: peripheral blood. The CDR3 sequence: CASSALGSSNQPQHF. Written as DNA, the CDR3 is TGTGCCAGCAGCGCGCTAGGGAGCAGCAATCAGCCCCAGCATTTT.